These 14 T cell receptor beta chains were all obtained from the same sample, sequenced in a study of CD8+CD57+ T cells in acquired aplastic anemia. Sequencing involved patients with CD8+CD57+ cell expansion previously shown by flow cytometry. Genomic DNA constituted the template upon which TCR beta VDJ and CDR3 profiling was performed. One entry per CDR3 protein results from TCRdb running MiXCR on the reads. Here the sample spans some 120,000 distinct CDR3 sequences, approximately 61% being singletons. The sample taken for sequencing was sorted CD4+, CD8+, or CD8+CD57+ T cells (not recorded which) from PBMCs. Source of these receptors: a human donor with aplastic anemia.

The chain has TRBV10-3 and TRBJ2-7; weak D call: TRBD1 (7 bases). The germline V and J ends were trimmed by 6 bases and 7 bases, with 13 bases remaining between them. Germline-derived CDR1 and CDR2 are ENHRY and SYGVKD. The CDR3 has 12 residues. The CDR3 loop reads CAIREGAWEQYF. The DNA of the CDR3 is TGTGCCATCAGGGAGGGGGCGTGGGAGCAGTACTTC.

This clonotype was detected ten times or more. The rearrangement links TRBV2 to TRBJ1-2, with D unclear. V was shortened by 10 bases and J by 2 bases, with 17 bases between the two germline ends. Germline V gene data show CDR1 as SNHLY and CDR2 as FYNNEI. CDR3 size: 14 residues. CDR3 sequence (DNA): TGTGCCAAAGGGCTCCAGGAAACCAACTATGGCTACACCTTC. Protein product: CAKGLQETNYGYTF. The variable domain in full, completed from reference TRBV2 and TRBJ1-2, reads EPEVTQTPSHQVTQMGQEVILRCVPISNHLYFYWYRQILGQKVEFLVSFYNNEISEKSEIFDDQFSVERPDGSNFTLKIRSTKLEDSAMYFCAKGLQETNYGYTFGSGTRLTVV.

The chain combines TRBV6-4 with TRBJ2-7, with 12 bases that match TRBD2. The germline CDR1 and CDR2 sequences are MRHNA and SNTAGT. CDR3 size: 15 residues. V lost 7 bases to trimming and J lost 1 base; unmatched junction nucleotides: 5. The CDR3 DNA follows: TGTGCCAGCAAGGGACTAGCGGGTATATCCTACGAGCAGTACTTC. This translates into CASKGLAGISYEQYF.

The J gene is TRBJ1-2, the V gene TRBV20-1; D possibly corresponds to TRBD1 (5 bases). The V gene's germline CDR1 is DFQATT and CDR2 SNEGSKA (reference sequence). The V and J ends lost 6 bases and 8 bases respectively, with 19 bases between them. The CDR3 contains 13 residues. The CDR3 sequence: CSAVRGVSSGYTF. DNA for the CDR3: TGCAGTGCGGTGCGGGGGGTATCTTCAGGCTACACCTTC.

In its sample, this clonotype was seen many times. This chain uses TRBV10-3 with TRBJ1-4; possible D gene TRBD1, 6 bases. The CDR3 length is 15 residues. Germline CDR1 ENHRY, CDR2 SYGVKD. Trimming took off 2 bases at V and 3 bases at J, with 10 bases between the two ends. CDR3 DNA sequence: TGTGCCATCAGTGAGCGGGGGCCAGCTAATGAAAAACTGTTTTTT. It codes for CAISERGPANEKLFF.

The chain joins TRBV20-1 to TRBJ1-1; possible D gene TRBD1, 5 bases. V was trimmed by 2 bases and J by 11 bases, leaving 12 bases between them. The germline CDR1 and CDR2 sequences are DFQATT and SNEGSKA (reference sequence). The CDR3 contains 11 residues. The CDR3 sequence is CSARKGNYAFF. CDR3 nucleotides: TGCAGTGCTAGAAAGGGGAACTACGCTTTCTTT.

J is TRBJ2-7 and V is TRBV4-1; D not certain. The CDR3 covers 15 residues. The germline V and J ends were trimmed by 6 bases and 0 bases, with 15 bases remaining between them. Germline assignment: CDR1 MGHRA and CDR2 YSYEKL. This CDR3 is CASRPGFQGSYEQYF. The CDR3 DNA follows: TGCGCCAGCAGACCCGGTTTCCAAGGCTCCTACGAGCAGTACTTC.

This clonotype was found a few times. The genes are TRBV30 and TRBJ2-7; 9 bases are a match to TRBD1. The V and J ends lost 8 bases and 3 bases, in that order; junction bases with no gene match: 14. The CDR3 totals 15 residues. The V gene's germline CDR1 is GTSNPN and CDR2 SVGIG (reference sequence). The CDR3 region is CAGRRWDREHYEQYF. CDR3 DNA sequence: TGTGCCGGACGGAGGTGGGACAGGGAACACTACGAGCAGTACTTC. Looking up the rest from reference TRBV30 and TRBJ2-7 gives the full variable domain: SQTIHQWPATLVQPVGSPLSLECTVEGTSNPNLYWYRQAAGRGLQLLFYSVGIGQISSEVPQNLSASRPQDRQFILSSKKLLLSDSGFYLCAGRRWDREHYEQYFGPGTRLTVT.

The chain joins TRBV25-1 to TRBJ1-2; D unclear. The CDR3 loop spans 16 amino acids. Per the germline V gene, CDR1 is MGHDK and CDR2 is SYGVNS. V dropped 2 bases and J dropped 1 base, with 14 bases sitting between them. The CDR3 reads CASSERWGWGNYGYTF. The CDR3 region has the DNA TGTGCCAGCAGTGAACGGTGGGGTTGGGGTAACTATGGCTACACCTTC.

The chain uses TRBV15 and TRBJ1-1; D unclear. The CDR3 has 14 residues. V was pared by 1 base and J by 2 bases, with 8 bases between. Germline CDR1 and CDR2: LNHNV and YYDKDF (reference sequence). The CDR3 bases are TGTGCCACCAGCAGAGTGGGTGGAAACACTGAAGCTTTCTTT. Translated, it gives CATSRVGGNTEAFF.

By frequency in the sample, this clonotype is large. The V and J genes are TRBV6-1 and TRBJ1-2; no clear D gene. Germline V gives CDR1 MNHNS, CDR2 SASEGT. The CDR3 is made up of 12 amino acids. With 6 bases removed from V and 1 base from J, the gap between germline ends came to 6 bases. CDR3: CASRARNYGYTF. The CDR3 DNA is TGTGCCAGCAGGGCTCGTAACTATGGCTACACCTTC.

This clonotype was picked up a small number of times. The genes are TRBV11-3 and TRBJ1-2; D possibly corresponds to TRBD1 (6 bases). Germline assignment: CDR1 SGHNT and CDR2 YENEEA. V was shortened by 0 bases and J by 4 bases, with 12 bases between the two germline ends. This CDR3 spans 15 amino acids. The CDR3 region is CASSLEGGAGYGYTF. The CDR3 bases are TGTGCCAGCAGCTTAGAGGGGGGCGCCGGCTATGGCTACACCTTC.

The rearrangement uses TRBV11-2 and TRBJ1-2; D gene ambiguous. Between the trimmed V and J ends, which lost 4 bases and 2 bases, there was a span of 5 bases. The germline CDR1 and CDR2 sequences are SGHAT and FQNNGV. The CDR3 covers 12 residues. CDR3 loop: CASSWANYGYTF. CDR3 nucleotides: TGTGCCAGCAGCTGGGCAAACTATGGCTACACCTTC.

V usage is TRBV20-1 and J usage is TRBJ2-3; unclear D gene. Germline loops: CDR1 DFQATT, CDR2 SNEGSKA (reference sequence). V was cut by 0 bases and J by 4 bases, with 11 bases left in between. The CDR3 covers 14 residues. CDR3 amino acids: CSARDSRTSDTQYF. CDR3 sequence (DNA): TGCAGTGCTAGAGACAGTCGTACCTCAGATACGCAGTATTTT.